These 27 T cell receptor beta chains originate from one sample sequenced in a study of PD-1 blockade in classical Hodgkin lymphoma. Every patient had relapsed following autologous stem cell transplantation, and cohorts differed in brentuximab vedotin exposure. Sequencing used immunoSEQ multiplex PCR; TCRdb keeps in-frame clones, though not all of them. The sample includes about 20,000 clones, about 80% of them seen just once. The sample was peripheral blood mononuclear cells (PBMCs), taken before the second cycle of nivolumab. Source of these receptors: a human donor with classical Hodgkin lymphoma.

The V gene is TRBV6-5, the J gene TRBJ1-1; D ambiguous. CDR3 length equals 14 residues. CDR1 MNHEY and CDR2 SVGAGI come from the germline V gene. The ends were cut back, 6 bases at V and 0 bases at J, with 11 bases in the middle. CDR3 in amino acids: CASSLGGMNTEAFF. The CDR3 DNA follows: TGTGCCAGCAGCCTGGGCGGCATGAACACTGAAGCTTTCTTT.

The chain links TRBV5-1 to TRBJ2-5, with D tentatively TRBD2 (6 bases). V was trimmed by 0 bases and J by 5 bases, leaving 14 bases between them. CDR3 size: 15 residues. Germline loops: CDR1 SGHRS, CDR2 YFSETQ. CDR3 in DNA: TGCGCCAGCAGCTTGGGAGAGGACCGGGGGGAGACCCAGTACTTC. Protein product: CASSLGEDRGETQYF.

The chain joins TRBV19 to TRBJ1-2; maybe TRBD1 (6 bases). The CDR3 runs 17 residues. V lost 1 base and J lost 3, with 18 bases in between. Per germline, CDR1 LNHDA and CDR2 SQIVND (reference sequence). The CDR3 reads CASSIGGPGTDHYGYTF. The CDR3 DNA sequence: TGTGCCAGTAGTATAGGGGGGCCCGGGACGGACCACTATGGCTACACCTTC.

This sequence joins TRBV11-3 and TRBJ2-5; 13 bases match TRBD2. The trim removed 1 base at V and 5 bases at J, leaving 4 bases unmatched. This CDR3 comprises 16 residues. Germline CDR1 reads SGHNT; CDR2 reads YENEEA. CDR3 loop: CASSLGGLAGMETQYF. Written as DNA, the CDR3 is TGTGCCAGCAGCTTAGGGGGACTAGCGGGGATGGAGACCCAGTACTTC.

The chain carries TRBV19 and TRBJ2-1; possibly TRBD1 for D (9 bases). Germline CDR1 is LNHDA and CDR2 is SQIVND (reference sequence). CDR3 length equals 17 residues. V lost 5 bases and J lost 4, with 21 bases in between. This CDR3 is CASSARAGGQGYNEQFF. The CDR3 region has the DNA TGTGCCAGTAGTGCCCGCGCGGGGGGACAGGGTTACAATGAGCAGTTCTTC.

This clone has a single count. V usage is TRBV6-6 and J usage is TRBJ2-7; D unresolved. The V end was cut by 0 bases, the J end by 4 bases, with 7 bases between. The CDR3 extends over 13 amino acids. Germline lookup yields CDR1 MNHNY and CDR2 SVGAGI (reference sequence). CDR3 sequence: CASSYSRNYEQYF. The CDR3 DNA sequence: TGTGCCAGCAGTTACTCCAGAAATTACGAGCAGTACTTC.

This rearrangement joins TRBV28 to TRBJ1-1; D is undetermined. Germline V gene sequence: CDR1 MDHEN, CDR2 SYDVKM. There are 15 residues in the CDR3. The V gene lost 2 bases and the J gene lost 4 bases, with 14 bases spanning the gap. The DNA for the CDR3 is TGTGCCAGCAGTTTAATTTCTATTCCGGGCACTGAAGCTTTCTTT. Translating it yields CASSLISIPGTEAFF.

This chain links TRBV19 with TRBJ1-2; D is possibly TRBD1 (6 bases). The V gene's germline CDR1 is LNHDA and CDR2 SQIVND (reference sequence). V was pared by 7 bases and J by 8 bases, with 17 bases between. The CDR3 is 13 residues long. The CDR3 coding sequence is TGTGCCAGTACCAAAACAGGGATTGGGGGCTACACCTTC. Protein sequence: CASTKTGIGGYTF.

The chain employs TRBV7-9 and TRBJ1-2, with a possible D match to TRBD1 (6 bases). This CDR3 is 14 amino acids long. V was shortened by 5 bases and J by 0 bases, with 10 bases between the two germline ends. Germline V gene sequence: CDR1 SEHNR, CDR2 FQNEAQ (reference sequence). CDR3 sequence: CASSAGTTNYGYTF. The DNA for the CDR3 is TGTGCCAGCAGCGCCGGGACAACTAACTATGGCTACACCTTC.

This clone was seen once. The genes are TRBV7-9 and TRBJ2-2, with D uncertain. The length of the CDR3 is 16 residues. V was pared by 8 bases and J by 5 bases, with 21 bases between. Germline CDR1 reads SEHNR; CDR2 reads FQNEAQ (reference sequence). This chain's CDR3 is CASSTFRTGQTGELFF. As DNA, the CDR3 is TGTGCCAGCTCCACTTTTAGGACGGGCCAGACCGGGGAGCTGTTTTTT.

The chain carries TRBV30 and TRBJ2-2; 8 positions match TRBD2. The CDR3 spans 16 residues. The germline V gene encodes CDR1 GTSNPN and CDR2 SVGIG (reference sequence). V shed 0 bases, J shed 4 bases, and the junction held 7 bases outside the gene matches. CDR3 sequence (DNA): TGTGCCTGGAGTGTATCGGCTAGCGGGCTCACCGGGGAGCTGTTTTTT. Protein: CAWSVSASGLTGELFF.

V gene TRBV18 combines with J gene TRBJ2-7, with D perhaps TRBD1 (5 bases). The CDR3 loop spans 13 amino acids. V was pared by 2 bases and J by 7 bases, with 12 bases between. Germline CDR1 and CDR2: KGHSH and LQKENI. The CDR3 DNA is TGTGCCAGCTCACCATCGCAGGGAAGGGAGCAGTACTTC. Translated, it gives CASSPSQGREQYF.

The chain employs TRBV5-1 and TRBJ1-1, with a tentative D call TRBD1 (6 bases). The V gene lost 4 bases and the J gene lost 10 bases, with 17 bases spanning the gap. The length of the CDR3 is 13 residues. Germline V gives CDR1 SGHRS, CDR2 YFSETQ. The CDR3 is CASSPLTGWGAFF. Here the CDR3 DNA reads TGCGCCAGCAGCCCATTGACAGGTTGGGGAGCTTTCTTT.

V and J are TRBV5-8 and TRBJ1-2, with 8 bases lining up with TRBD1. The germline V gene encodes CDR1 SGHTS and CDR2 YDEGEE. The CDR3 contains 18 residues. J lost 8 bases, V lost 0 bases, and 18 bases had no gene match. The CDR3 nucleotides read TGTGCCAGCAGCTTGGTAGGACAGGGAAGGAGACTGAGAGACGGCTACACCTTC. Its translation: CASSLVGQGRRLRDGYTF.

This clone was seen a handful of times. V gene TRBV4-3 combines with J gene TRBJ2-7; D remains ambiguous. The V gene lost 0 bases and the J gene lost 2 bases, with 14 bases spanning the gap. Germline V gives CDR1 LGHNA, CDR2 YSLEER. The CDR3 covers 16 residues. The CDR3 nucleotides are TGCGCCAGCAGCCAAGAGGATCTGGCCGATACCTACGAGCAGTACTTC. This gives the protein CASSQEDLADTYEQYF.

This clone came up a few times. The chain links TRBV10-2 to TRBJ1-1; the match to TRBD1 covers 9 bases. The CDR3 runs to 17 residues. The junction had 9 bases not matched to a gene; V was cut back by 1 base and J by 3 bases. Germline V CDR1 and CDR2: WSHSY, SAAADI. Here the CDR3 reads CASSEFKQGARDTEAFF. The CDR3 nucleotides read TGCGCCAGCAGTGAGTTTAAACAGGGGGCACGGGACACTGAAGCTTTCTTT.

The chain has TRBV6-1 and TRBJ2-7; 12 nucleotides line up with TRBD1. This CDR3 is 15 amino acids long. Trimming removed 7 bases from V and 4 bases from J; junction bases left unmatched: 8. Germline CDR1 and CDR2: MNHNS and SASEGT. CDR3 region: CASTTAGQGAYEQYF. Here the CDR3 DNA reads TGTGCCAGCACAACCGCGGGACAGGGGGCGTACGAGCAGTACTTC.

This sequence joins TRBV4-2 and TRBJ2-3; D remains unclear. The CDR3 has 13 amino acids. CDR1 is LGHNA, CDR2 YNFKEQ, per germline. V was shortened by 1 base and J by 5 bases, with 7 bases between the two germline ends. CDR3 sequence reads: CASSQVDGDTQYF. The CDR3 bases are TGTGCCAGCAGCCAAGTGGATGGAGATACGCAGTATTTT.

This clone was observed a few times. CDR3 DNA: TGCGCCAGCAGCTTGGTGGGGGACTATGGCTACACCTTC. Its translation: CASSLVGDYGYTF. The chain joins TRBV5-1 to TRBJ1-2; a weak D match, TRBD1 (5 bases). The CDR3 is 13 residues long. V was trimmed by 0 bases and J by 3 bases, leaving 6 bases between them. Germline CDR1 reads SGHRS; CDR2 reads YFSETQ.

This clone showed up just a few times. The chain employs TRBV6-5 and TRBJ1-6; D remains unclear. The ends were cut back, 6 bases at V and 5 bases at J, with 8 bases in the middle. This CDR3 is built from 13 residues. In germline, CDR1 is MNHEY, CDR2 SVGAGI. The CDR3 DNA sequence: TGTGCCAGCAGGTACAGCGATAATTCACCCCTCCACTTT. Encoded protein: CASRYSDNSPLHF.

The chain carries TRBV5-4 and TRBJ2-1, with 7 bases identical to TRBD2. V gave up 0 bases and J gave up 8 bases; unmatched junction bases: 5. This CDR3 has 14 residues. Germline V gene lookup returns CDR1 SGHNT and CDR2 YYREEE (reference sequence). The CDR3 nucleotides read TGTGCCAGCAGCTTGGGCGGGGGTACAGATGAGCAGTTCTTC. This translates into CASSLGGGTDEQFF.

The chain has TRBV10-3 and TRBJ1-1; TRBD1 is a possible D gene (6 bases). The germline V gene encodes CDR1 ENHRY and CDR2 SYGVKD. Trimming took off 8 bases at V and 0 bases at J, with 13 bases between the two ends. The CDR3 covers 14 residues. The CDR3 loop reads CAIGGGEMNTEAFF. In DNA, the CDR3 is TGTGCCATCGGAGGGGGGGAGATGAACACTGAAGCTTTCTTT.

The sample holds a few counts of this clone. V and J are TRBV11-2 and TRBJ2-1; 7 bases fit TRBD2. CDR1 is SGHAT, CDR2 FQNNGV, per germline. Trimming took 6 bases from V and 2 from J; bases not matched to a gene: 4. This CDR3 is built from 14 residues. The DNA for the CDR3 is TGTGCCAGCAGACCAGCGGGGACCTACAATGAGCAGTTCTTC. Residues: CASRPAGTYNEQFF.

The V call is TRBV5-1, the J call TRBJ2-7, with 8 bases that match TRBD2. J was trimmed by 0 bases and V by 3 bases; bases with no gene match: 8. The CDR3 spans 16 residues. Germline CDR1 is SGHRS and CDR2 is YFSETQ. The CDR3 spells CASSSELAVSSYEQYF. The CDR3 DNA sequence: TGCGCCAGCAGCTCGGAACTAGCGGTGAGCTCCTACGAGCAGTACTTC.

The genes are TRBV7-6 and TRBJ2-3; 8 nucleotides agree with TRBD2. V gave up 8 bases and J gave up 4 bases; unmatched junction bases: 11. The V gene's germline CDR1 is SGHVS and CDR2 FNYEAQ. The CDR3 has 15 residues. CDR3 loop: CASGRNPGGSDTQYF. CDR3 sequence (DNA): TGTGCCAGCGGGCGAAATCCGGGGGGGTCAGATACGCAGTATTTT.

This clone rates as medium-sized (0.01 to 0.1%). The chain combines TRBV5-5 with TRBJ1-5, with D possibly matching TRBD1 (6 bases). CDR1 SGHKS and CDR2 YYEKEE come from the germline V gene (reference sequence). This CDR3 has 15 residues. V lost 0 bases to trimming and J lost 4 bases, with 11 bases between them. CDR3 sequence reads: CASSLATGSNQPQHF. For the CDR3, the DNA is TGTGCCAGCAGCTTGGCAACAGGGTCGAATCAGCCCCAGCATTTT.

V is TRBV27 and J is TRBJ1-1, with 8 bases lining up with TRBD1. This CDR3 has 13 amino acids. V shed 4 bases and J 4 bases; nucleotides not matched to a gene: 2. Germline V gene lookup returns CDR1 MNHEY and CDR2 SMNVEV (reference sequence). The CDR3 sequence: CASSSRGPTEAFF. CDR3 sequence (DNA): TGTGCCAGCAGTTCCAGGGGGCCCACTGAAGCTTTCTTT.